This T cell receptor beta chain was profiled in a study of cytomegalovirus exposure and HLA in healthy donors. Donors sampled were nominally healthy, though unrecorded immune exposures were likely. CDR3 size: 16 residues. V lost 2 bases to trimming and J lost 0 bases, with 10 bases between them. Germline CDR1 is MNHEY and CDR2 is SVGAGI. The PCR made use of 60 Vbeta and 13 Jbeta primers. Clones were sequenced by immunoSEQ multiplex PCR, and TCRdb holds only the in-frame ones, with some missing. In the table there are 130,000 or so clones, about 76% of which are singletons. Material for sequencing was PBMCs. The TCR originated in a man aged 35-49 years in good health and CMV-seropositive. The chain joins TRBV6-5 to TRBJ2-2; no firm D call. The CDR3 reads CASSYRTAANTGELFF. The CDR3 DNA is TGTGCCAGCAGTTACCGAACAGCCGCGAACACCGGGGAGCTGTTTTTT.